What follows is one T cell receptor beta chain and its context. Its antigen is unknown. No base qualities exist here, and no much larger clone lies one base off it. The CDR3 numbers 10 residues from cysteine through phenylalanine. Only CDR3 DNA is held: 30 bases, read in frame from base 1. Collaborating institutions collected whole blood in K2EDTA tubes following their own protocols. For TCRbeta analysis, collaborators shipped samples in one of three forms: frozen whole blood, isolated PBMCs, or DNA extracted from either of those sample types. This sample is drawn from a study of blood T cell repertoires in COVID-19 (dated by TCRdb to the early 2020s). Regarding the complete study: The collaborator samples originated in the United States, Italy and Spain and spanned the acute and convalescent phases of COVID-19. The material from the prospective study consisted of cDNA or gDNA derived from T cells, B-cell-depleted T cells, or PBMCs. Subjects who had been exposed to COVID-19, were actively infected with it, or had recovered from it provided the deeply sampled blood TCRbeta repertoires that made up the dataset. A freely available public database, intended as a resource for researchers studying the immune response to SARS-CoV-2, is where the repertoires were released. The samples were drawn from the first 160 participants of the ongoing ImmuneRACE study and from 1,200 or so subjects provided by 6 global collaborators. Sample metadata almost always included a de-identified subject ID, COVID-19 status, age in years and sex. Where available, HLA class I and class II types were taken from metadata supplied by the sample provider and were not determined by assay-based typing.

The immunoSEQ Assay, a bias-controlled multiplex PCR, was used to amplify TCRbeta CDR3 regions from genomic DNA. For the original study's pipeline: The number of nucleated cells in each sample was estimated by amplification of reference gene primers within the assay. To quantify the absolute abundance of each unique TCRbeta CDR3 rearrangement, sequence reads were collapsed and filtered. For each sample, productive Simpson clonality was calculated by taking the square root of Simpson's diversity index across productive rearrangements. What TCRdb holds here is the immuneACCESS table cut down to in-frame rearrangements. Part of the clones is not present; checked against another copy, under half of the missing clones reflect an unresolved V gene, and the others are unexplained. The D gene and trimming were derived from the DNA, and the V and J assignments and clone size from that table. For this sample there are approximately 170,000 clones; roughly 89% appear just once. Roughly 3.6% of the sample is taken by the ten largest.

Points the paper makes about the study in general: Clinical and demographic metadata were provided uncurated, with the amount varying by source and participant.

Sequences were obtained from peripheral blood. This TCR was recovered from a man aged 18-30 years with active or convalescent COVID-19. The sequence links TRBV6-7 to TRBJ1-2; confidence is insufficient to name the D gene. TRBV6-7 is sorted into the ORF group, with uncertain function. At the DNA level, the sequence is TGTGGCTCCTTACTATATGGCTACACCTTC. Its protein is CGSLLYGYTF.